This T cell receptor beta chain emerged from a study of cytomegalovirus exposure and HLA in healthy donors. For the study at large: Out of 170 million or so T cells, an earlier analysis found over 100 million unique TCR beta sequences in total. Of fewer than 450 genotyped donors, about 81% clustered with self-reported Caucasian donors. The study, taken as a whole, reports: Accounts indicate the classifier identified cytomegalovirus status with strong specificity and sensitivity. TCR beta V- and J-gene trimming was later associated with a missense DCLRE1C variant.

Notes on this clone: Its antigen is still unknown.

Looked up from germline, CDR1 is SGHDT and CDR2 is YYEEEE. The length of the CDR3 is 14 residues. J was trimmed by 4 bases and V by 1 base; bases with no gene match: 4. The PCR used 60 Vbeta and 13 Jbeta primers. Only in-frame clones appear in the TCRdb table, and some are missing; sequencing was by immunoSEQ multiplex PCR. The sample yields over 100,000 clones, just under 75% seen once. Sequencing used PBMCs. The receptor's source is a human donor in good health. The chain joins TRBV5-6 to TRBJ1-2, with TRBD1 matching over 7 bases. The CDR3 coding sequence is TGTGCCAGCAGCTTGTTCCCAGGGGGCTATGGCTACACCTTC. This codes for CASSLFPGGYGYTF.